The 23 T cell receptor beta chains presented below share a single source sample, sequenced in a study of cytomegalovirus exposure and HLA in healthy donors. The study ran its PCR with 60 Vbeta and 13 Jbeta primers. The assay was immunoSEQ multiplex PCR, and TCRdb's table has in-frame clones only and misses some. The sample's table shows over 65,000 clones. Sequencing was carried out using PBMCs. The receptors shown here come from a young man in good health and CMV-seronegative.

The chain is built from TRBV5-4 and TRBJ1-1, with D unresolved. This CDR3 comprises 14 residues. Trimming shortened V by 0 bases and J by 8 bases, and 14 bases separated the two germline ends. Germline CDR1 and CDR2: SGHNT and YYREEE (reference sequence). The CDR3 region is CASSLERARREAFF. The CDR3 coding sequence is TGTGCCAGCAGCTTGGAGAGGGCGCGTAGGGAAGCTTTCTTT.

The V call is TRBV6-6, the J call TRBJ2-1, with 7 bases aligning to TRBD2. The CDR3 runs 14 residues. After removal of 6 bases from V and 2 bases from J, the junction contained 4 bases not matched to a gene. CDR1 is MNHNY, CDR2 SVGAGI, per germline (reference sequence). The CDR3 sequence: CASRRTSPYNEQFF. The CDR3, as DNA: TGTGCCAGCAGGAGGACTAGTCCCTACAATGAGCAGTTCTTC.

This chain connects TRBV7-9 to TRBJ2-7, with a possible D match to TRBD1 (6 bases). CDR1 is SEHNR, CDR2 FQNEAQ, per germline (reference sequence). The CDR3 contains 15 residues. Deletions cut 5 bases from V and 1 base from J, with 15 bases between. CDR3 amino acids: CASSERDTYSYEQYF. In nucleotides, the CDR3 is TGTGCCAGCAGCGAAAGGGACACTTATTCCTACGAGCAGTACTTC.

The V call is TRBV18, the J call TRBJ2-5, with D unclear. With 0 bases removed from V and 4 bases from J, the gap between germline ends came to 6 bases. The CDR3 spans 13 residues. CDR1 and CDR2 from the germline V gene are KGHSH and LQKENI. CDR3 sequence reads: CASSPPGLETQYF. As DNA, the CDR3 is TGTGCCAGCTCACCACCGGGCCTAGAGACCCAGTACTTC. The variable domain in full, completed from reference TRBV18 and TRBJ2-5, reads NAGVMQNPRHLVRRRGQEARLRCSPMKGHSHVYWYRQLPEEGLKFMVYLQKENIIDESGMPKERFSAEFPKEGPSILRIQQVVRGDSAAYFCASSPPGLETQYFGPGTRLLVL.

The J gene is TRBJ1-2, the V gene TRBV6-5, with TRBD1 identical over 8 bases. The CDR3 is made up of 15 amino acids. V trimming: 6 bases; J trimming: 1 base; junction bases outside the gene matches: 7. Germline V gene sequence: CDR1 MNHEY, CDR2 SVGAGI. CDR3 nucleotides: TGTGCCAGCAGCCACCGGGACAGGTTTAACTATGGCTACACCTTC. Amino acid sequence: CASSHRDRFNYGYTF.

The rearrangement joins TRBV7-9 to TRBJ1-4; a possible D gene is TRBD1 (6 bases). Germline CDR1 reads SEHNR; CDR2 reads FQNEAQ (reference sequence). CDR3 length: 15 amino acids. The V gene lost 5 bases and the J gene lost 8 bases, with 18 bases spanning the gap. The CDR3 region is CASSPHREGGEKLFF. The CDR3 nucleotides read TGTGCCAGCAGCCCCCACAGGGAAGGTGGGGAAAAACTGTTTTTT. Full variable domain (missing parts from reference TRBV7-9 and TRBJ1-4): DTGVSQNPRHKITKRGQNVTFRCDPISEHNRLYWYRQTLGQGPEFLTYFQNEAQLEKSRLLSDRFSAERPKGSFSTLEIQRTEQGDSAMYLCASSPHREGGEKLFFGSGTQLSVL.

V gene TRBV5-1 combines with J gene TRBJ2-1, with 11 bases identical to TRBD2. CDR1 is SGHRS, CDR2 YFSETQ, per germline. Trimming took 4 bases from V and 6 from J; bases not matched to a gene: 9. The CDR3 covers 16 residues. The CDR3 loop is CASSPILAGDGNEQFF. The CDR3 DNA sequence: TGCGCCAGCAGCCCTATACTAGCGGGAGATGGCAATGAGCAGTTCTTC.

V usage is TRBV25-1 and J usage is TRBJ1-2; 8 bases are shared with TRBD1. CDR3 length equals 13 residues. The V gene's germline CDR1 is MGHDK and CDR2 SYGVNS. After removal of 2 bases from V and 7 bases from J, the junction contained 3 bases not matched to a gene. The CDR3: CASSEQGARGYTF. The CDR3 coding sequence is TGTGCCAGCAGTGAACAGGGGGCACGTGGCTACACCTTC.

The chain joins TRBV4-3 to TRBJ1-1; D gene unclear. CDR1 and CDR2 from the germline V gene are LGHNA and YSLEER. Between the trimmed V and J ends, which lost 4 bases and 1 base, there was a span of 10 bases. This CDR3 contains 14 residues. CDR3 coding DNA: TGCGCCAGCAGCCGTAGATCTTCGAACACTGAAGCTTTCTTT. This gives the protein CASSRRSSNTEAFF.

The chain carries TRBV6-5 and TRBJ2-3; 7 bases are a match to TRBD2. After removal of 6 bases from V and 3 bases from J, the junction contained 9 bases not matched to a gene. CDR3 length equals 15 residues. Germline lookup yields CDR1 MNHEY and CDR2 SVGAGI. CDR3 sequence: CASSTGTKETDTQYF. In DNA form, the CDR3 reads TGTGCCAGCAGCACCGGGACTAAGGAAACAGATACGCAGTATTTT.

The rearrangement uses TRBV30 and TRBJ2-2; possible D gene TRBD1, 6 bases. This CDR3 has 15 amino acids. V dropped 0 bases and J dropped 4 bases, with 12 bases sitting between them. Per the germline V gene, CDR1 is GTSNPN and CDR2 is SVGIG (reference sequence). CDR3 DNA sequence: TGTGCCTGGAGTGTGTGGCAGGGGTCCACCGGGGAGCTGTTTTTT. Translation gives CAWSVWQGSTGELFF. Supplemented by reference TRBV30 and TRBJ2-2, the full variable domain reads SQTIHQWPATLVQPVGSPLSLECTVEGTSNPNLYWYRQAAGRGLQLLFYSVGIGQISSEVPQNLSASRPQDRQFILSSKKLLLSDSGFYLCAWSVWQGSTGELFFGEGSRLTVL.

Points on this clone: One end of the junction varies from germline; a read error may be responsible. The V and J genes are TRBV7-7 and TRBJ2-5, with 10 bases matching TRBD2. The V gene's germline CDR1 is SSHAT and CDR2 FNYEAQ (reference sequence). This CDR3 region has 16 residues. CDR3 sequence (DNA): TGTGCTAGCAGCTCCGTAAGCGGGGGGGACCAAGAGACCCAGTACTTC. It codes for CASSSVSGGDQETQYF.

The rearrangement links TRBV6-5 to TRBJ1-1; TRBD1 agrees at 7 bases. Trimming cost V 10 bases and J 3 bases; bases outside gene matches: 5. CDR1 is MNHEY and CDR2 is SVGAGI in the germline V gene. CDR3 length equals 12 residues. CDR3 region: CATRQGDTEAFF. The DNA for the CDR3 is TGTGCCACCCGACAGGGCGACACTGAAGCTTTCTTT.

The chain joins TRBV6-1 to TRBJ2-1, with 7 bases lining up with TRBD1. Germline V gene data show CDR1 as MNHNS and CDR2 as SASEGT. V gave up 7 bases and J gave up 8 bases; unmatched junction bases: 8. CDR3 size: 13 residues. The CDR3 spells CASMNRQGHEQFF. CDR3 sequence (DNA): TGTGCCAGCATGAACCGACAGGGTCATGAGCAGTTCTTC.

The chain carries TRBV7-9 and TRBJ1-3; D is uncertain. V lost 1 base to trimming and J lost 0 bases, with 7 bases between them. The CDR3 is 15 amino acids. From germline, CDR1 is SEHNR and CDR2 FQNEAQ (reference sequence). CDR3 region: CASSLVLSSGNTIYF. In DNA form, the CDR3 reads TGTGCCAGCAGCTTAGTCCTGAGCTCTGGAAACACCATATATTTT.

The genes are TRBV5-5 and TRBJ2-7; D is undetermined. There are 13 residues in the CDR3. Trimming stripped 2 bases from V and 2 bases from J, with 8 bases between. Germline lookup yields CDR1 SGHKS and CDR2 YYEKEE (reference sequence). The DNA of the CDR3 is TGTGCCAGCAGCTTCTCGGTAGCCTACGAGCAGTACTTC. It yields the protein CASSFSVAYEQYF. The variable domain in full, completed from reference TRBV5-5 and TRBJ2-7, reads DAGVTQSPTHLIKTRGQQVTLRCSPISGHKSVSWYQQVLGQGPQFIFQYYEKEERGRGNFPDRFSARQFPNYSSELNVNALLLGDSALYLCASSFSVAYEQYFGPGTRLTVT.

The V and J genes are TRBV30 and TRBJ2-7, with TRBD1 identical over 9 bases. Trimming cost V 8 bases and J 6 bases; bases outside gene matches: 8. This CDR3 comprises 12 residues. Germline values: CDR1 GTSNPN, CDR2 SVGIG (reference sequence). This CDR3 reads CAGRTGVIEQYF. In nucleotides, the CDR3 is TGTGCCGGAAGGACAGGGGTGATCGAGCAGTACTTC.

CDR3 region: CASSYSNGLAFF. Written as DNA, the CDR3 is TGTGCCAGCAGTTACTCGAATGGGCTGGCTTTCTTT. The gene calls are TRBV6-5 and TRBJ1-1; D is unclear. V was cut by 0 bases and J by 11 bases, with 10 bases left in between. The CDR3 extends over 12 amino acids. Germline V gene data show CDR1 as MNHEY and CDR2 as SVGAGI.

The V gene is TRBV30, the J gene TRBJ2-1; no clear D gene. The V gene's germline CDR1 is GTSNPN and CDR2 SVGIG (reference sequence). The CDR3 sequence is 13 residues long. Trimming took off 4 bases at V and 3 bases at J, with 10 bases between the two ends. DNA of the CDR3: TGTGCCTGGACCCCCAGATTCTACAATGAGCAGTTCTTC. This encodes CAWTPRFYNEQFF.

This rearrangement joins TRBV29-1 to TRBJ2-2; weak D call: TRBD2 (7 bases). CDR3 size: 13 residues. The ends were cut back, 7 bases at V and 4 bases at J, with 13 bases in the middle. Germline CDR1 is SQVTM and CDR2 is ANQGSEA. The CDR3 is CSAGGGGTGELFF. CDR3 nucleotide sequence: TGCAGCGCCGGGGGCGGGGGCACCGGGGAGCTGTTTTTT.

The chain carries TRBV19 and TRBJ2-7, with 7 bases that match TRBD1. Losses at the gene ends were 1 base for V and 4 bases for J; bases not matched to a gene: 7. Germline CDR1 is LNHDA and CDR2 is SQIVND (reference sequence). CDR3 length: 15 residues. CDR3 bases: TGTGCCAGTAGTATAGGGCAGGGGGTGAATTACGAGCAGTACTTC. Protein sequence: CASSIGQGVNYEQYF.

Of note for this clone: One junction end disagrees with the germline gene, perhaps due to a read error. The chain carries TRBV7-9 and TRBJ2-7; D remains ambiguous. The CDR3 spans 13 residues. Germline values: CDR1 SEHNR, CDR2 FQNEAQ (reference sequence). Here the CDR3 reads CASSILPSNEQYF. The CDR3 nucleotides are TGTGCCAGCAGCATACTACCCTCCAACGAGCAGTACTTC.

The chain has TRBV2 and TRBJ2-7, with 11 bases that match TRBD2. Germline trimming cut 5 bases from V and 7 bases from J; bases unmatched to any gene: 10. CDR3 size: 15 residues. The germline V gene encodes CDR1 SNHLY and CDR2 FYNNEI. CDR3 bases: TGTGCCAGCAGTTTTAACCTGGGACTAGCGGAAGAGCAGTACTTC. Translation: CASSFNLGLAEEQYF.